What follows are 21 T cell receptor beta chains derived from one specimen sequenced in a study of blood T cells in healthy people across ages. It was with a sample-barcoded 5' primer and a J-beta primer mix that a second PCR of roughly 7 to 12 cycles was run. TCRdb reanalysed the 5' RACE reads using MiXCR and keeps one entry per CDR3 protein. The data hold fewer than 700,000 distinct CDR3 sequences, with 40% to 45% observed a single time. The sequenced sample was blood. These receptors all come from a man older than 75 in good health.

Remarks on this clonotype: Possible read error: a much larger clone is one base away. The CDR3 DNA follows: TGTGCCAGCAGTCGGACTGGCAATGAGCAGTACTTC. Its protein product is CASSRTGNEQYF. The chain recombines TRBV27 with TRBJ2-5; possible D gene TRBD2, 5 bases. This CDR3 comprises 12 residues. The V end was cut by 5 bases, the J end by 11 bases, with 15 bases between. Germline lookup yields CDR1 MNHEY and CDR2 SMNVEV (reference sequence).

This clonotype occurred a few times. The V gene is TRBV18, the J gene TRBJ2-5, with a weak D call TRBD1 (5 bases). The J call could be wrong; TRBJ2-7 is a better fit for the DNA end. Germline V gives CDR1 KGHSH, CDR2 LQKENI. The CDR3 has 15 residues. The CDR3 protein is CASSPGQGIPYEQYF. The CDR3 bases are TGTGCCAGCTCACCGGGGCAGGGAATTCCCTACGAGCAGTACTTC.

Only one count was recorded for this clonotype. The V gene is TRBV6-4, the J gene TRBJ2-5; TRBD1 aligns across 8 bases. The CDR3 extends over 17 amino acids. V shed 4 bases and J 5 bases; nucleotides not matched to a gene: 15. Germline CDR1 reads MRHNA; CDR2 reads SNTAGT. CDR3 DNA sequence: TGTGCCAGCAGTGTCTACTTTGGAGGACAGGGCTGGGAGACCCAGTACTTC. Its translation is CASSVYFGGQGWETQYF.

This clonotype appeared a few times. The V and J genes are TRBV11-3 and TRBJ2-5, with 8 bases that match TRBD2. The V gene's germline CDR1 is SGHNT and CDR2 YENEEA. This CDR3 is built from 15 residues. Trimming at V came to 5 bases and at J to 11 bases, leaving 16 bases not matched to a gene. The CDR3 nucleotides read TGTGCCAGCAGCGTTAGCGGGATATCGCCGAATGAGCAGTACTTC. This sequence encodes CASSVSGISPNEQYF.

The chain combines TRBV20-1 with TRBJ2-5; D is unresolved. The germline gives CDR1 DFQATT, CDR2 SNEGSKA (reference sequence). The CDR3 contains 13 residues. The V and J ends lost 4 bases and 2 bases respectively, with 11 bases between them. The CDR3 sequence: CSATDTIQETQYF. The CDR3 DNA sequence: TGCAGTGCTACTGACACGATACAAGAGACCCAGTACTTC.

The sample holds a few counts of this clonotype. The chain carries TRBV15 and TRBJ2-7, with 9 bases that match TRBD2. The CDR3 loop spans 16 amino acids. The germline CDR1 and CDR2 sequences are LNHNV and YYDKDF (reference sequence). The trim removed 1 base at V and 2 bases at J, leaving 6 bases unmatched. The CDR3 region is CATSRGPAGGPYEQYF. The CDR3 DNA is TGTGCCACCAGCAGAGGTCCGGCGGGAGGGCCCTACGAGCAGTACTTC. Looking up the rest from reference TRBV15 and TRBJ2-7 gives the full variable domain: DAMVIQNPRYQVTQFGKPVTLSCSQTLNHNVMYWYQQKSSQAPKLLFHYYDKDFNNEADTPDNFQSRRPNTSFCFLDIRSPGLGDTAMYLCATSRGPAGGPYEQYFGPGTRLTVT.

The V call is TRBV7-9, the J call TRBJ2-1; D is undetermined. The DNA matches TRBJ2-7 better at its end, which makes the J call doubtful. Germline CDR1 and CDR2: SEHNR and FQNEAQ (reference sequence). The CDR3 totals 13 residues. The CDR3 loop reads CASSPASYNEQYF. The CDR3 coding sequence is TGTGCCAGCAGCCCGGCCTCCTACAATGAGCAGTACTTC.

This clonotype was detected ten times or more. In DNA, the CDR3 is TGCGCCAGCAGCCAAGATTGGGGGTCCTACGAGCAGTACTTC. Translation gives CASSQDWGSYEQYF. The chain couples TRBV4-3 to TRBJ2-7, with D perhaps assigned TRBD1 or TRBD2 (5 bases each). Per germline, CDR1 LGHNA and CDR2 YSLEER. The ends were cut back, 0 bases at V and 1 base at J, with 7 bases in the middle. This CDR3 region has 14 residues.

The DNA of the CDR3 is TGCAGTGCCCCGACCTTCCCCGAGCAGTACTTC. As protein: CSAPTFPEQYF. This chain links TRBV20-1 with TRBJ2-5; D is unresolved. Gene TRBJ2-7 matches the end of the DNA better, so the J call may be wrong. The germline V gene encodes CDR1 DFQATT and CDR2 SNEGSKA (reference sequence). The CDR3 has 11 amino acids.

This clonotype has just a few counts. A read error may be the cause here, since a much bigger clone is one base away. The rearrangement uses TRBV5-1 and TRBJ2-3; D uncertain. The CDR3 totals 13 residues. In germline, CDR1 is SGHRS, CDR2 YFSETQ. Trimming took 4 bases from V and 4 from J, leaving 10 bases between them. The CDR3 loop is CASSAASADTQYF. Written as DNA, the CDR3 is TGCGCCAGCAGCGCAGCTAGTGCAGATACGCAGTATTTT.

The gene calls are TRBV24-1 and TRBJ2-5, with TRBD2 identical over 8 bases. Per germline, CDR1 KGHDR and CDR2 SFDVKD. With V trimmed by 4 bases and J by 2 bases, 8 bases remained unmatched. The CDR3 contains 16 residues. CDR3 region: CATSEPSGGIQETQYF. In DNA, the CDR3 is TGTGCCACCAGTGAACCAAGCGGGGGCATTCAAGAGACCCAGTACTTC.

Remarks on this clonotype: Given a much more abundant clone one base away, this may be a read error. The V call is TRBV28, the J call TRBJ2-3; weak D call: TRBD1 (6 bases). The CDR3 contains 16 residues. Trimming removed 5 bases at V and 4 bases at J, with 19 bases between. CDR1 MDHEN and CDR2 SYDVKM come from the germline V gene. CDR3: CASSPQRGGAADTQYF. CDR3 nucleotides: TGTGCCAGCAGTCCACAACGTGGGGGCGCGGCAGATACGCAGTATTTT.

Notes on this clonotype: Relative to the germline gene, one junction end is altered; a read error may explain this. The CDR3 reads CATSDLGGQEAQYF. In DNA, the CDR3 is TGTGCCACCAGTGATTTGGGGGGGCAAGAGGCCCAGTACTTC. The rearrangement uses TRBV24-1 and TRBJ2-5; D may correspond to TRBD1 or TRBD2 (6 bases each). CDR1 and CDR2 from the germline V gene are KGHDR and SFDVKD. The CDR3 is 14 amino acids.

The rearrangement uses TRBV7-2 and TRBJ1-2; the match to TRBD1 covers 7 bases. Trimming removed 5 bases from V and 7 bases from J; junction bases left unmatched: 7. The CDR3 loop spans 13 amino acids. Germline CDR1 SGHTA, CDR2 FQGNSA. CDR3 DNA sequence: TGTGCCAGCAGCCGAATTGACAGGGCTGGCTACACCTTC. Translated, it gives CASSRIDRAGYTF.

This clonotype was seen more than once but under ten times. The chain links TRBV6-1 to TRBJ2-7; 10 bases align to TRBD1. This CDR3 region has 14 residues. The germline CDR1 and CDR2 sequences are MNHNS and SASEGT. The V gene end was trimmed by 7 bases and the J gene end by 6 bases; junction bases not matched to a gene: 9. The CDR3 DNA reads TGTGCCAGCAACCGGGACAGGGGTGCCAGCGAGCAGTACTTC. Translated, it gives CASNRDRGASEQYF.

This chain joins TRBV24-1 and TRBJ2-7; D remains ambiguous. Looked up from germline, CDR1 is KGHDR and CDR2 is SFDVKD. V lost 2 bases, J lost 5 bases, and 6 bases lay in between. CDR3 size: 12 residues. CDR3 residues: CATSDSRDEQYF. Written as DNA, the CDR3 is TGTGCCACCAGTGATTCACGGGACGAGCAGTACTTC.

This sequence joins TRBV6-5 and TRBJ2-3; a weak D match, TRBD2 (6 bases). CDR3 length: 14 amino acids. Germline V CDR1 and CDR2: MNHEY, SVGAGI. Trimming took 6 bases from V and 2 from J, leaving 12 bases between them. The CDR3, as DNA: TGTGCCAGCAGACGGGACTCGTCCACAGATACGCAGTATTTT. Translating it yields CASRRDSSTDTQYF.

This clonotype was observed a handful of times. This chain uses TRBV12-3 or TRBV12-4 with TRBJ2-1; no reliable D call. V lost 0 bases to trimming and J lost 9 bases, with 12 bases between them. CDR3 length: 14 residues. The CDR3 loop is CASSLASGAVEQFF. CDR3 DNA sequence: TGTGCCAGCAGTTTAGCGTCGGGCGCGGTTGAGCAGTTCTTC.

This clonotype was detected a few times. This chain links TRBV12-3 or TRBV12-4 with TRBJ2-5; 7 nucleotides line up with TRBD2. The CDR3 runs to 12 residues. V lost 7 bases to trimming and J lost 5 bases; unmatched junction nucleotides: 4. The CDR3 DNA reads TGTGCCAGCAATTTCGGGAGGGAGACCCAGTACTTC. Translation: CASNFGRETQYF.

In this sample, this clonotype turned up a few times. The V and J genes are TRBV18 and TRBJ2-3, with D possibly TRBD2 on 5 matching bases. The CDR3 is made up of 17 amino acids. V was clipped by 3 bases and J by 2 bases, with 18 bases between them. Germline-derived CDR1 and CDR2 are KGHSH and LQKENI. The CDR3 loop is CASSPAGLPQNTDTQYF. The DNA for the CDR3 is TGTGCCAGCTCACCCGCTGGACTTCCTCAAAACACAGATACGCAGTATTTT.

The rearrangement uses TRBV11-3 and TRBJ2-1; 9 bases agree with TRBD2. The J segment lost 9 bases and the V segment lost 7 bases, leaving 10 bases of the junction unmatched. CDR1 is SGHNT and CDR2 is YENEEA in the germline V gene. This CDR3 comprises 14 residues. CDR3 in amino acids: CASTPDGSGSEQFF. CDR3 DNA sequence: TGTGCCAGCACCCCAGATGGTAGCGGGAGTGAGCAGTTCTTC.